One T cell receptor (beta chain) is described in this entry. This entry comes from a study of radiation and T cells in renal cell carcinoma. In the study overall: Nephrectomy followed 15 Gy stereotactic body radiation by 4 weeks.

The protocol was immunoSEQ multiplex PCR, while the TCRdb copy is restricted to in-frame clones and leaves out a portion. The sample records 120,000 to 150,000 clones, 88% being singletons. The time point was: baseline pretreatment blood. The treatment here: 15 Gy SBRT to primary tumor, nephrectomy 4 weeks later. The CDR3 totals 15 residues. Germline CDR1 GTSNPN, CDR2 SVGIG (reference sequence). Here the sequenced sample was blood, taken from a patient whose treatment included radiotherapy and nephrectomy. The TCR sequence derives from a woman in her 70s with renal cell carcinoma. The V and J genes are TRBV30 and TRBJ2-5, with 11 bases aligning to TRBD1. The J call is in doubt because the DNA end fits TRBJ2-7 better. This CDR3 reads CAGERPGQGAYEQYF. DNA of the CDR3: TGTGCCGGAGAGAGACCGGGACAGGGGGCCTACGAGCAGTACTTC.